This is a list of T cell receptor beta chains from one sample in a study of cytomegalovirus exposure and HLA in healthy donors. The data were produced by immunoSEQ multiplex PCR, yet TCRdb's version contains in-frame clones alone and is incomplete. The repertoire includes around 180,000 clones, over 60% of them detected once, and more than 1.3% sits in the top ten. Sequencing input: PBMCs. These TCRs come from a girl aged 10 to 17 in good health and CMV-seronegative. Each CDR3 is given without its conserved first and last residue. A D gene is named only where the DNA matches it firmly.

>13|.|TRBV7-9
ASSLTSGRQETQY
>11|TRBD1|TRBV27
ASSRLQGDGYT
>13|.|TRBV7-8
ASSLALRTAETQY
>13|.|TRBV6-5
ASSYTGQNLAPLH
>12|.|TRBV2
ASSPPPSGNTIY
>11|.|TRBV5-5
ASSLQFNYGYT
>12|.|TRBV7-9
ASSSRTSRETQY
>10|.|TRBV7-9
ASSLGANEQY
>11|.|TRBV6-5
ASSKQDNYGYT
>14|TRBD1|TRBV5-6
ASSLALDRGKDEQF
>11|TRBD1|TRBV6-6
ASSDRALTEAF
>10|.|TRBV5-1
ASSVAGTEAF